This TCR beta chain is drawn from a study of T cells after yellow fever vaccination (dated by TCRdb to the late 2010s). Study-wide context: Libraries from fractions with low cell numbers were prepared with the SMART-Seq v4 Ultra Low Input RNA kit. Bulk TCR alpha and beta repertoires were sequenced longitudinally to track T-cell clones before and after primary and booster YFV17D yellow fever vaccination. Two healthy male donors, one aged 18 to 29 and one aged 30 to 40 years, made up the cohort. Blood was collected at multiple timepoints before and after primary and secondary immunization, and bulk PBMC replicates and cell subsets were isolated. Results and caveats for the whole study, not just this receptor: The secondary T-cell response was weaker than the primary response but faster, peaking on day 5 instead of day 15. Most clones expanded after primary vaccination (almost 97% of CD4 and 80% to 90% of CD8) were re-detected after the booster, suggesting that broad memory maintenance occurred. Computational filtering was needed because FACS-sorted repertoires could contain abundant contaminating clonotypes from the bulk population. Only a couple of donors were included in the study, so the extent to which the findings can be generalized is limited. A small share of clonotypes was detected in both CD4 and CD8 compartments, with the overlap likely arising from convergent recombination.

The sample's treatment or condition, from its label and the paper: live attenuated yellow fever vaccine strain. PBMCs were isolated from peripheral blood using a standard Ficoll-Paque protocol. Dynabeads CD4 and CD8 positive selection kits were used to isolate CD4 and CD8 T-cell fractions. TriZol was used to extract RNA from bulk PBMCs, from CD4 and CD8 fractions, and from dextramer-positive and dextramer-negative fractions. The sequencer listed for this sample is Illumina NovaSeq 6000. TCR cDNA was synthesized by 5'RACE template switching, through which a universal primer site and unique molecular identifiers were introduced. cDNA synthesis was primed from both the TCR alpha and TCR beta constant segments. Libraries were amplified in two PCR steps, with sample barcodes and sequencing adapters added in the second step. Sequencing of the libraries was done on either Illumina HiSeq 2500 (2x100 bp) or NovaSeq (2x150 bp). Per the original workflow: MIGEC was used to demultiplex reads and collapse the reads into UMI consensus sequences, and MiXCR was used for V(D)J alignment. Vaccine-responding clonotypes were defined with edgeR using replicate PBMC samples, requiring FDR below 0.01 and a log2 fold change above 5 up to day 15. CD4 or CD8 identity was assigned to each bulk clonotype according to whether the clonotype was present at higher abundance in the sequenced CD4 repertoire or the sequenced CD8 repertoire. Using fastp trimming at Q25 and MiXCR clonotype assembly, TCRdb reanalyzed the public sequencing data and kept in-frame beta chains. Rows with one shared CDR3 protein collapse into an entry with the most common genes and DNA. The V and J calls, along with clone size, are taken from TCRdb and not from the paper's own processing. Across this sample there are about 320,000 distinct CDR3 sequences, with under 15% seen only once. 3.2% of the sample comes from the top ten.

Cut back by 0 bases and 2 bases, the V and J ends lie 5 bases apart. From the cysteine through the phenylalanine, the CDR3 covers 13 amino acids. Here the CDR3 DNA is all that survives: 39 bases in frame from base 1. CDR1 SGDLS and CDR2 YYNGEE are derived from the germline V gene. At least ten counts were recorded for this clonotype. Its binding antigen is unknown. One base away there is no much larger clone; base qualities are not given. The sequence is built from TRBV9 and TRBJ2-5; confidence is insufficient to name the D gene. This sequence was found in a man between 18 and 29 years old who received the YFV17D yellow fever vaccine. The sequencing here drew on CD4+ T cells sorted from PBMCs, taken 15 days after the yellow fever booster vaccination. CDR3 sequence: CASSVAAQETQYF. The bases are TGTGCCAGCAGCGTAGCGGCTCAAGAGACCCAGTACTTC.